These 20 T cell receptor beta chains came from one sample sequenced in a study of Graves' ophthalmopathy and Graves' hyperthyroidism. The study amplified TCR beta CDR3 regions using RNA transcripts. Second-round multiplex PCR came after a first-round RT-PCR that employed HTBI primers. One entry per CDR3 protein, called by TCRdb with MiXCR from the multiplex PCR reads. This sample has some 210,000 distinct CDR3 sequences, with less than 30% found just once. Input material: peripheral blood. The receptors stem from a man in his forties or fifties with Graves' ophthalmopathy.

This clonotype has ten or more counts. The gene calls are TRBV2 and TRBJ2-7, with D hard to call. Germline CDR1 reads SNHLY; CDR2 reads FYNNEI. Trimming removed 4 bases at V and 4 bases at J, with 5 bases between. This CDR3 spans 11 amino acids. CDR3: CASSGGYEQYF. CDR3 nucleotide sequence: TGTGCCAGCAGTGGGGGATACGAGCAGTACTTC.

At least ten counts were recorded for this clonotype. The J gene is TRBJ2-7, the V gene TRBV20-1; D is uncertain. Germline CDR1 reads DFQATT; CDR2 reads SNEGSKA (reference sequence). CDR3 size: 13 residues. The V end was cut by 3 bases, the J end by 6 bases, with 15 bases between. The CDR3 here is CSARSSYFSEQYF. CDR3 DNA sequence: TGCAGTGCTAGGAGCAGTTATTTCAGCGAGCAGTACTTC.

This clonotype appeared many times. The genes are TRBV5-1 and TRBJ1-1; D call uncertain. The ends were cut back, 4 bases at V and 2 bases at J, with 12 bases in the middle. The germline V gene has CDR1 SGHRS and CDR2 YFSETQ. This CDR3 spans 14 amino acids. CDR3 coding DNA: TGCGCCAGCAGCGCAACCCAGGCTAACACTGAAGCTTTCTTT. Its protein is CASSATQANTEAFF.

This clonotype appeared many times. The rearrangement uses TRBV29-1 and TRBJ2-5; D uncertain. Trimming removed 1 base from V and 2 bases from J, with 11 bases in between. The CDR3 has 14 amino acids. The germline gives CDR1 SQVTM, CDR2 ANQGSEA. Here the CDR3 DNA reads TGCAGCGTTGAAGTGCCGGCGATGCAAGAGACCCAGTACTTC. Residues: CSVEVPAMQETQYF.

This clonotype appeared many times. The chain couples TRBV9 to TRBJ2-2, with TRBD2 matching 7 bases. Trimming removed 3 bases from V and 5 bases from J; junction bases left unmatched: 7. Germline V gene data show CDR1 as SGDLS and CDR2 as YYNGEE. This CDR3 region has 15 residues. The DNA of the CDR3 is TGTGCCAGCAGCGGAGCGGGATCTGGAACCGGGGAGCTGTTTTTT. Translated, it gives CASSGAGSGTGELFF.

This clonotype came up many times. This rearrangement joins TRBV28 to TRBJ2-3; D is possibly TRBD2 (5 bases). The CDR3 runs to 12 residues. Trimming pared 11 bases from V and 2 bases from J, leaving 11 bases between. Per germline, CDR1 MDHEN and CDR2 SYDVKM. CDR3 residues: CAHGVDTDTQYF. Here the CDR3 DNA reads TGTGCCCACGGGGTCGACACAGATACGCAGTATTTT.

Many counts were recorded for this clonotype. The chain combines TRBV6-2 or TRBV6-3 with TRBJ2-7, with 9 positions matching TRBD1. J was trimmed by 3 bases and V by 8 bases; bases with no gene match: 8. The CDR3 loop spans 14 amino acids. CDR1 is MNHEY and CDR2 is SVGEGT in the germline V gene. CDR3 sequence: CASRDRELFYEQYF. The CDR3 DNA is TGTGCCAGCCGGGACAGGGAGTTATTCTACGAGCAGTACTTC.

This clonotype was recorded many times. V and J are TRBV6-2 or TRBV6-3 and TRBJ2-5, with TRBD2 matching over 7 bases. The CDR3 is 15 amino acids. Per the germline V gene, CDR1 is MNHEY and CDR2 is SVGEGT. With V trimmed by 2 bases and J by 5 bases, 8 bases remained unmatched. Written as DNA, the CDR3 is TGTGCCAGCAGTTACGGGGCGGGAGATTCGGAGACCCAGTACTTC. It yields the protein CASSYGAGDSETQYF.

This clonotype was observed many times. The chain couples TRBV4-3 to TRBJ2-7; 9 bases match TRBD1. CDR1 is LGHNA and CDR2 is YSLEER in the germline V gene. The CDR3 spans 17 residues. V lost 0 bases, J lost 2 bases, and 8 bases stayed unmatched. The CDR3 region is CASSQDITWDRAYEQYF. For the CDR3, the DNA is TGCGCCAGCAGCCAAGATATTACGTGGGACAGGGCCTACGAGCAGTACTTC.

This rearrangement joins TRBV7-2 to TRBJ2-7, with D unresolved. The CDR3 totals 12 residues. The germline V and J ends were trimmed by 9 bases and 7 bases, with 16 bases remaining between them. Germline CDR1 and CDR2: SGHTA and FQGNSA. DNA of the CDR3: TGTGCCAGTAGTCTAACACCGGAGGAGCAGTACTTC. Protein product: CASSLTPEEQYF. The whole variable domain, remainder taken from reference TRBV7-2 and TRBJ2-7, is GAGVSQSPSNKVTEKGKDVELRCDPISGHTALYWYRQSLGQGLEFLIYFQGNSAPDKSGLPSDRFSAERTGGSVSTLTIQRTQQEDSAVYLCASSLTPEEQYFGPGTRLTVT.

The rearrangement joins TRBV12-5 to TRBJ2-2; unclear D gene. This CDR3 has 12 amino acids. Between the trimmed V and J ends, which lost 1 base and 6 bases, there was a span of 3 bases. Germline values: CDR1 LGHNT, CDR2 FRNRAP. The CDR3 loop is CASGLAPGELFF. In nucleotides, the CDR3 is TGTGCTAGTGGTTTGGCGCCCGGGGAGCTGTTTTTT.

This clonotype was seen a few times. The CDR3 DNA reads as TGTGCTAGTGGTCGAGACTCCAAAGAGACCCAGTACTTC. It specifies CASGRDSKETQYF. This chain connects TRBV12-5 to TRBJ2-5; D unresolved. Germline CDR1 is LGHNT and CDR2 is FRNRAP. V gave up 5 bases and J gave up 3 bases, with 10 bases separating them. The CDR3 totals 13 residues.

The chain recombines TRBV2 with TRBJ2-2; 8 positions match TRBD2. This CDR3 comprises 15 residues. The J segment lost 4 bases and the V segment lost 5 bases, leaving 6 bases of the junction unmatched. The germline gives CDR1 SNHLY, CDR2 FYNNEI. CDR3 loop: CASSREREGTGELFF. DNA of the CDR3: TGTGCCAGCAGTAGAGAACGGGAGGGCACCGGGGAGCTGTTTTTT. Using reference TRBV2 and TRBJ2-2 for the parts outside the CDR3, the full variable domain is EPEVTQTPSHQVTQMGQEVILRCVPISNHLYFYWYRQILGQKVEFLVSFYNNEISEKSEIFDDQFSVERPDGSNFTLKIRSTKLEDSAMYFCASSREREGTGELFFGEGSRLTVL.

This clonotype was observed at least ten times. This chain joins TRBV6-1 and TRBJ1-1; 7 bases fit TRBD1. Germline trimming cut 0 bases from V and 8 bases from J; bases unmatched to any gene: 3. The CDR3 loop spans 13 amino acids. Germline V CDR1 and CDR2: MNHNS, SASEGT. The CDR3 loop reads CASSEAGGGEAFF. CDR3 nucleotides: TGTGCCAGCAGTGAAGCGGGAGGGGGCGAAGCTTTCTTT.

The V and J genes are TRBV29-1 and TRBJ2-5; 10 bases align to TRBD2. Germline lookup yields CDR1 SQVTM and CDR2 ANQGSEA. The CDR3 is made up of 14 amino acids. Losses at the gene ends were 6 bases for V and 4 bases for J; bases not matched to a gene: 8. CDR3: CSVFLLAGRETQYF. The CDR3 DNA reads TGCAGCGTCTTTTTACTAGCGGGACGAGAGACCCAGTACTTC.

At least ten counts were recorded for this clonotype. At one end the junction does not follow the germline gene, possibly because of a read error. The chain couples TRBV9 to TRBJ1-5; 7 bases fit TRBD1. The germline CDR1 and CDR2 sequences are SGDLS and YYNGEE. The CDR3 sequence is 15 residues long. DNA for the CDR3: TGTACCAGCAGGGCCACAGGGGATGAAAATCAGCCCCAGCATTTT. Translation gives CTSRATGDENQPQHF.

This clonotype was detected many times. The CDR3 coding sequence is TGTGCCAGCAGCGGACAGGGGGCCGGGGAGCTGTTTTTT. Translation: CASSGQGAGELFF. The chain is built from TRBV6-2 or TRBV6-3 and TRBJ2-2, with 10 bases matching TRBD1. Germline CDR1 is MNHEY and CDR2 is SVGEGT. The CDR3 has 13 amino acids. V dropped 6 bases and J dropped 6; count of bases not matched to a gene: 1.

J is TRBJ1-1 and V is TRBV7-2, with no clear D. Germline V gene sequence: CDR1 SGHTA, CDR2 FQGNSA. This CDR3 has 15 residues. V lost 5 bases and J 8 bases, leaving 21 bases between the germline ends. In nucleotides, the CDR3 is TGTGCCAGCAGCAAAAACCCTCCATATCAGTCGGAAGCTTTCTTT. Translated: CASSKNPPYQSEAFF.

The gene calls are TRBV11-2 and TRBJ1-1; D is possibly TRBD1 (6 bases). Germline V gene data show CDR1 as SGHAT and CDR2 as FQNNGV. This CDR3 region has 16 residues. Trimming shortened V by 4 bases and J by 1 base, and 16 bases separated the two germline ends. CDR3 nucleotide sequence: TGTGCCAGCAGCTCGGGGGCAGGGTACTCGAACACTGAAGCTTTCTTT. It specifies CASSSGAGYSNTEAFF.

This clonotype was seen at least ten times. V gene TRBV9 combines with J gene TRBJ2-2, with D uncertain. Deletions cut 2 bases from V and 4 bases from J, with 12 bases between. Germline-derived CDR1 and CDR2 are SGDLS and YYNGEE. The CDR3 length is 15 residues. CDR3 coding DNA: TGTGCCAGCAGCGTTTACTCCCCGGGCACCGGGGAGCTGTTTTTT. Its translation is CASSVYSPGTGELFF.